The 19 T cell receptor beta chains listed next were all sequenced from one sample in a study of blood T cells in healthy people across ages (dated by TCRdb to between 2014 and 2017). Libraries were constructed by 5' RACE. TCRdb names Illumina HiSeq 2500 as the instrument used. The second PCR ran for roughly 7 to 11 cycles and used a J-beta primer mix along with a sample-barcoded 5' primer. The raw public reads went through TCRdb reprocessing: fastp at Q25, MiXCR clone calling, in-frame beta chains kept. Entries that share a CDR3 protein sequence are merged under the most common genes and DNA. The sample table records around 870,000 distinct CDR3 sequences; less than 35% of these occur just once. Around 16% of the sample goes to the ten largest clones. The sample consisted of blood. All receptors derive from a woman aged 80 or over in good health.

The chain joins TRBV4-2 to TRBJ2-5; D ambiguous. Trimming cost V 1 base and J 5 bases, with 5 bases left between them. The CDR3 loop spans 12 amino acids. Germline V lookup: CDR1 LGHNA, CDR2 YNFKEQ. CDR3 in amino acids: CASSQVFETQYF. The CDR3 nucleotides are TGTGCCAGCAGCCAAGTCTTTGAGACCCAGTACTTC.

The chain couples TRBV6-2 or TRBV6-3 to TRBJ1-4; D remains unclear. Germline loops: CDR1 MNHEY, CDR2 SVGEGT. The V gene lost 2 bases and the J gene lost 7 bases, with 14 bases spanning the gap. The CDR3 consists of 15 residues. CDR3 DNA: TGTGCCAGCAGTTACCTTGGCCCGGTGGGTGAAAAACTGTTTTTT. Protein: CASSYLGPVGEKLFF.

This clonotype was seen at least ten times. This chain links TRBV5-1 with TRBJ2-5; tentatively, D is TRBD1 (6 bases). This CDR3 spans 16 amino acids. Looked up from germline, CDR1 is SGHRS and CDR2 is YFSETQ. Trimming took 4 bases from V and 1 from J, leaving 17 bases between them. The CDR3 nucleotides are TGCGCCAGCAGCGGAGTAACAGGGCACATCCAAGAGACCCAGTACTTC. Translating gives CASSGVTGHIQETQYF. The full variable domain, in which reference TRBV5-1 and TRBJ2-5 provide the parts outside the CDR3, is KAGVTQTPRYLIKTRGQQVTLSCSPISGHRSVSWYQQTPGQGLQFLFEYFSETQRNKGNFPGRFSGRQFSNSRSEMNVSTLELGDSALYLCASSGVTGHIQETQYFGPGTRLLVL.

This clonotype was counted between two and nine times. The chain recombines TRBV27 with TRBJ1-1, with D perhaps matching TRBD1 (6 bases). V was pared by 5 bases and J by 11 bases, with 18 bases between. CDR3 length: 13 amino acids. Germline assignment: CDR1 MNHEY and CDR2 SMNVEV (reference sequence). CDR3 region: CASSPLQGGGAFF. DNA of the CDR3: TGTGCCAGCAGTCCACTTCAGGGAGGGGGTGCTTTCTTT.

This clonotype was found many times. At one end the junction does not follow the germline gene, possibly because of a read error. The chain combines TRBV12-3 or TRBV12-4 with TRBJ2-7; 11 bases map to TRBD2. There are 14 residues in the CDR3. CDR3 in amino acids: CASSLAGGLYEQYF. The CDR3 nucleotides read TGTGCCAGCAGTCTAGCGGGGGGCCTCTACGAGCAGTACTTC.

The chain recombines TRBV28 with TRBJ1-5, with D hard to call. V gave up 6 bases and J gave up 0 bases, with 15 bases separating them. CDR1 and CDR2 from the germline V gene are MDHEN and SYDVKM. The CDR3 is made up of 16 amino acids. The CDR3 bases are TGTGCCAGCAGCCCCGGATCTCCTTATAGCAATCAGCCCCAGCATTTT. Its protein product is CASSPGSPYSNQPQHF.

The CDR3 DNA sequence: TGTGCCAGCAGACTTTCACGGCAGCGGTACAGGATTACCTACGAGCAGTACTTC. Translation gives CASRLSRQRYRITYEQYF. The genes are TRBV5-6 and TRBJ2-7; possibly TRBD1 or TRBD2 for D (5 bases each). The CDR3 sequence is 18 residues long. Per germline, CDR1 SGHDT and CDR2 YYEEEE. V lost 5 bases and J 2 bases, leaving 26 bases between the germline ends.

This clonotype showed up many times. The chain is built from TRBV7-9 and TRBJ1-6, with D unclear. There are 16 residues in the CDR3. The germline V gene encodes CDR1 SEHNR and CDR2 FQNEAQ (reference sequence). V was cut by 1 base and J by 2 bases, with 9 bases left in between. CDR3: CASSLESGPYNSPLHF. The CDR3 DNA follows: TGTGCCAGCAGCTTAGAGTCAGGTCCCTATAATTCACCCCTCCACTTT.

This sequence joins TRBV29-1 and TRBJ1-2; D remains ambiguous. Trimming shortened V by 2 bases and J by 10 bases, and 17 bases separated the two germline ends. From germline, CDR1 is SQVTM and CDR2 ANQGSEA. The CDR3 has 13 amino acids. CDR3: CSVELGSGPTYTF. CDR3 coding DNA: TGCAGCGTTGAATTGGGGTCCGGGCCGACCTACACCTTC.

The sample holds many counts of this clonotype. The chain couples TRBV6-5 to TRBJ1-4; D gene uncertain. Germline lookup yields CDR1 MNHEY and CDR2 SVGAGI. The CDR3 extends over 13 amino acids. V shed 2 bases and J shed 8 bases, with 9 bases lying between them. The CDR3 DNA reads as TGTGCCAGCAGTTACAAGGAGCGGGAAAAACTGTTTTTT. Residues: CASSYKEREKLFF.

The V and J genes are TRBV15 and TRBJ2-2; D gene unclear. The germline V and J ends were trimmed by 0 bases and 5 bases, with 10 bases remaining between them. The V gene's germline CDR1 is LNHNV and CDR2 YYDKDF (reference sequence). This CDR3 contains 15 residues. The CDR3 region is CATSRDAENTGELFF. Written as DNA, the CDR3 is TGTGCCACCAGCAGAGATGCCGAAAATACCGGGGAGCTGTTTTTT.

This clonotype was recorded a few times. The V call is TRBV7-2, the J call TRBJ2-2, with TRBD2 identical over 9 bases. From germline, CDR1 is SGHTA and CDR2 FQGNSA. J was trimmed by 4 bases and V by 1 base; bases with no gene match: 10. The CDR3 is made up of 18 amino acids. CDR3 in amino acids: CASSLVLAGLGVTGELFF. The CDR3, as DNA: TGTGCCAGCAGCTTAGTCCTAGCGGGGTTGGGCGTCACCGGGGAGCTGTTTTTT.

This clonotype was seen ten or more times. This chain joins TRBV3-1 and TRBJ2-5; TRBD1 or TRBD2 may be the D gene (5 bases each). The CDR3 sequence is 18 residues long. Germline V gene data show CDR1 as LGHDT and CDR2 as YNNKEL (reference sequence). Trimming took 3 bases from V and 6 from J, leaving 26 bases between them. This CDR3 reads CASSHSFKTGRVEKTQYF. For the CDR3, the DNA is TGTGCCAGCAGCCACTCCTTTAAGACGGGGCGCGTAGAAAAGACCCAGTACTTC.

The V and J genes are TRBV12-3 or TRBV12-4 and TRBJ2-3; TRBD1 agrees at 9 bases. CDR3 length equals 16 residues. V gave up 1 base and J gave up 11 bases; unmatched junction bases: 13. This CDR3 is CASSLGDRVMGDVQYF. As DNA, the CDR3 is TGTGCCAGCAGTTTAGGGGACAGGGTGATGGGCGATGTGCAGTATTTT.

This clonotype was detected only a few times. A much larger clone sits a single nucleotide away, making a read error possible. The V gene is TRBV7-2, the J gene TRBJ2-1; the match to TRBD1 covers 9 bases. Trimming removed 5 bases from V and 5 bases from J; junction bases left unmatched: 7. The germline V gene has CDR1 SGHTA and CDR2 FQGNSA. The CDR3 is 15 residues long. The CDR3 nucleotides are TGTGCCAGCAGCCCCGGGACAGGGACCCACAATGAGCAGTTCTTC. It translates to CASSPGTGTHNEQFF.

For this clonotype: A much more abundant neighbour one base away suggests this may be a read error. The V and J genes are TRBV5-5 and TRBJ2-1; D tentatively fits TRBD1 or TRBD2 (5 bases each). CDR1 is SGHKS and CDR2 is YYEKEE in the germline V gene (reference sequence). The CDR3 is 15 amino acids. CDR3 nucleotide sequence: TGTGCCAGCAGCTTAATACACGGGGCCTACGATGAGCAGTTCTTC. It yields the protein CASSLIHGAYDEQFF. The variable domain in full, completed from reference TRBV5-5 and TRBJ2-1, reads DAGVTQSPTHLIKTRGQQVTLRCSPISGHKSVSWYQQVLGQGPQFIFQYYEKEERGRGNFPDRFSARQFPNYSSELNVNALLLGDSALYLCASSLIHGAYDEQFFGPGTRLTVL.

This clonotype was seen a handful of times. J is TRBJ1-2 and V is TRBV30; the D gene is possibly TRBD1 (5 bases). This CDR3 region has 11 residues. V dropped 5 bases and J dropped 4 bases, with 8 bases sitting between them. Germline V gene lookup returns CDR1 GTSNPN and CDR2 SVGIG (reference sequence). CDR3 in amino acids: CAWDSRYGYTF. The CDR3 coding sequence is TGTGCCTGGGACAGTCGCTATGGCTACACCTTC.

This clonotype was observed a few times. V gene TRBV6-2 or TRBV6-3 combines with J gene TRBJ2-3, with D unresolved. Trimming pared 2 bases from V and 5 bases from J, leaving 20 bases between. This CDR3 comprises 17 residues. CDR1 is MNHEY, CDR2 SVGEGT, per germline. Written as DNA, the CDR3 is TGTGCCAGCAGTTACGATGACGGATACGGCGGAAAAGATACGCAGTATTTT. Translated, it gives CASSYDDGYGGKDTQYF.

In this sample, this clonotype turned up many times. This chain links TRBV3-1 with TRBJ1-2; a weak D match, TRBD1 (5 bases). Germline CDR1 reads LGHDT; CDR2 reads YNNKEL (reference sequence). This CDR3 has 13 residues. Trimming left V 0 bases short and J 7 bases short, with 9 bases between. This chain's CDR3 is CASSQDGGAGYTF. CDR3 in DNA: TGTGCCAGCAGCCAAGATGGGGGTGCTGGCTACACCTTC.